This T cell receptor (beta chain) was sequenced in a study of PD-L1 blockade in urothelial cancer. Study at large: Analysis of blood occurred 3 weeks (second dose) and 6 weeks after treatment start. Typically, measured as a median, blood samples had 110,000 to 150,000 T cells.

Each PCR received spiked synthetic TCR analog templates. Sequenced by immunoSEQ multiplex PCR; TCRdb stores in-frame clones only, minus some. Among 65,000 to 90,000 clones listed, roughly 84% were seen once. This sample's time point: pretreatment peripheral blood. This CDR3 has 14 residues. J was trimmed by 5 bases and V by 5 bases; bases with no gene match: 8. Germline V CDR1 and CDR2: SEHNR, FQNEAQ (reference sequence). The V and J genes are TRBV7-9 and TRBJ2-5, with 7 positions matching TRBD2. This TCR was sampled from a woman between 65 and 79 years old with urothelial cancer. The specimen was PBMCs, collected around atezolizumab (anti-PD-L1) treatment. The CDR3 region is CASSPREVRETQYF. CDR3 sequence (DNA): TGTGCCAGCAGCCCTCGGGAGGTTCGGGAGACCCAGTACTTC.